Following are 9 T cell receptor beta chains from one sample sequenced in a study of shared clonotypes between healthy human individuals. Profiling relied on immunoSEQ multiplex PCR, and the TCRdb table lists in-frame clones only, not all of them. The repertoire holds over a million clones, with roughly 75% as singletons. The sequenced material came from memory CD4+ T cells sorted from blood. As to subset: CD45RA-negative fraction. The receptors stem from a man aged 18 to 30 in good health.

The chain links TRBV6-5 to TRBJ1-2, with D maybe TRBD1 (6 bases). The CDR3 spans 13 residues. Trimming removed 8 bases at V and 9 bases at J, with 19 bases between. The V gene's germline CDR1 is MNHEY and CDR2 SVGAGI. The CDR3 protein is CASSSGGGQSYTF. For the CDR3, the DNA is TGTGCCAGCTCCTCAGGCGGGGGGCAGAGCTACACCTTC.

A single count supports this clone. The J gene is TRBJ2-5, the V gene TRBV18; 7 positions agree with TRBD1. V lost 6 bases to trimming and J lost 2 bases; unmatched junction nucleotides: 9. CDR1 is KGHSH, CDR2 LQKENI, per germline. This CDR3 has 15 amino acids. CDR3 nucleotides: TGTGCCAGCTCGCCTGCCGGGACAGTTCAAGAGACCCAGTACTTC. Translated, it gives CASSPAGTVQETQYF. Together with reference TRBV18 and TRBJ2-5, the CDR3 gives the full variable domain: NAGVMQNPRHLVRRRGQEARLRCSPMKGHSHVYWYRQLPEEGLKFMVYLQKENIIDESGMPKERFSAEFPKEGPSILRIQQVVRGDSAAYFCASSPAGTVQETQYFGPGTRLLVL.

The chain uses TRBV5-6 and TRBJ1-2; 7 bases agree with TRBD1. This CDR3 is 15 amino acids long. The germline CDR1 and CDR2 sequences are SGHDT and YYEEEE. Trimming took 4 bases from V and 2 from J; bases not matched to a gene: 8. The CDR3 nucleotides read TGTGCCAGCAGCGTTATACAGGGGACGAACTATGGCTACACCTTC. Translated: CASSVIQGTNYGYTF.

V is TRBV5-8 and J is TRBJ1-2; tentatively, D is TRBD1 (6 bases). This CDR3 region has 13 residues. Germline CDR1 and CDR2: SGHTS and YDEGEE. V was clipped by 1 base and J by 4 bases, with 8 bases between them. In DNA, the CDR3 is TGTGCCAGCAGCTTGAGACAGGTCTATGGCTACACCTTC. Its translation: CASSLRQVYGYTF.

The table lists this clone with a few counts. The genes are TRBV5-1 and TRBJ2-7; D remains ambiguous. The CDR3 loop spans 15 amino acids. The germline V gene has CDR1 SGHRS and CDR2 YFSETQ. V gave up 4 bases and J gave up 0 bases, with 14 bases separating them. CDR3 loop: CASSPRVAISYEQYF. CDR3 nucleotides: TGCGCCAGCAGCCCCCGGGTGGCAATCTCCTACGAGCAGTACTTC.

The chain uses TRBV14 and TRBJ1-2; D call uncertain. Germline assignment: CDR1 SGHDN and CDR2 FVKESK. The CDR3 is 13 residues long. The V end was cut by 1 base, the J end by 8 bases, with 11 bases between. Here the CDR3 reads CASSQVSSNGYTF. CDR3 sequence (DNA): TGTGCCAGCAGCCAAGTTTCTAGTAACGGCTACACCTTC.

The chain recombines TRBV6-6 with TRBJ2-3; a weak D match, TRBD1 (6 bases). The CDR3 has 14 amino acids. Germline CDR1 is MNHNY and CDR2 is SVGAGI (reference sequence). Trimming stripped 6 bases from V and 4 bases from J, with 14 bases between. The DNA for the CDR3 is TGTGCCAGCAGCCATAGACAGGCCTCAGATACGCAGTATTTT. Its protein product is CASSHRQASDTQYF.

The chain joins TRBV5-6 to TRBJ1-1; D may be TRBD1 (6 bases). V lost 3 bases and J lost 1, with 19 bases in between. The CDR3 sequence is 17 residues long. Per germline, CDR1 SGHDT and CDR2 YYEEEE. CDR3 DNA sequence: TGTGCCAGCAGCTGGGGAATACAAGGGGGGCAGAACACTGAAGCTTTCTTT. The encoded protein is CASSWGIQGGQNTEAFF. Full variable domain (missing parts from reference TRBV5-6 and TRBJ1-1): DAGVTQSPTHLIKTRGQQVTLRCSPKSGHDTVSWYQQALGQGPQFIFQYYEEEERQRGNFPDRFSGHQFPNYSSELNVNALLLGDSALYLCASSWGIQGGQNTEAFFGQGTRLTVV.

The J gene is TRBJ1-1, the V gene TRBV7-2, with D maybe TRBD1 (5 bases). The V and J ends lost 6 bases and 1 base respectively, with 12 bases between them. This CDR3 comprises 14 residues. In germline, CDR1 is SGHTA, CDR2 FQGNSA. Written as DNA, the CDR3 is TGTGCCAGCAGGAGAGCCAGGGAGAACACTGAAGCTTTCTTT. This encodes CASRRARENTEAFF.